This T cell receptor beta chain was obtained from a study of blood T cell repertoires in COVID-19. Turning to the study itself: Both acute and convalescent COVID-19 samples were obtained from the United States, Italy and Spain. PBMCs, B-cell-depleted T cells, or T cells were the source of the cDNA or gDNA that made up the material.

As originally analysed: Reference gene primer amplification yielded estimated nucleated cell counts. The method was immunoSEQ multiplex PCR; TCRdb's version includes in-frame clones alone and lacks a portion of them. That table furnishes V, J and clone size, whereas the DNA furnished D and trimming. Here the sample spans around 170,000 clones, less than 90% being singletons. Trimming at V came to 5 bases and at J to 5 bases, leaving 12 bases not matched to a gene. The germline CDR1 and CDR2 sequences are MGHRA and YSYEKL. This CDR3 has 16 residues. This receptor was identified in a woman in her thirties or forties with acute or convalescent COVID-19. This chain connects TRBV4-1 to TRBJ1-2; TRBD1 aligns across 9 bases. Sequenced input: peripheral blood. The CDR3 protein is CASSYNPGQGDYGYTF. DNA for the CDR3: TGCGCCAGCAGCTACAATCCGGGACAGGGTGATTATGGCTACACCTTC.